The source of this TCR beta chain is a study of T cell responses to AZD1222 COVID-19 vaccine. Assay used: immunoSEQ multiplex PCR; TCRdb lists only in-frame clones, some missing. The sample contains 150,000 to 190,000 clones, 85% to 95% of which appear only once. Doses given second, at about 4 or about 12 weeks, were pooled. V lost 0 bases to trimming and J lost 0 bases, with 8 bases between them. Per the germline V gene, CDR1 is GTSNPN and CDR2 is SVGIG (reference sequence). CDR3 length: 14 residues. The starting material was peripheral blood, obtained 28 days after the second AZD1222 dose. The clonotype comes from an adult who received the AZD1222 COVID-19 vaccine. The chain links TRBV30 to TRBJ2-5, with D possibly matching TRBD2 (6 bases). The CDR3 region has the DNA TGTGCCTGGAGTGTAGGACTAAACCAAGAGACCCAGTACTTC. Residues: CAWSVGLNQETQYF.